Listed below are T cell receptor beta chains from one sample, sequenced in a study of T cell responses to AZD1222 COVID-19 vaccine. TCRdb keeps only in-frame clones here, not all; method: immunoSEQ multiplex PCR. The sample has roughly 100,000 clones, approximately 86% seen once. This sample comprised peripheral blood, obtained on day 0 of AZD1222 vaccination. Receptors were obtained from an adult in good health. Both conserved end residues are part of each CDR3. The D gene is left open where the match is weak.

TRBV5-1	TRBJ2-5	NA	CASSLVLDLKETQYF
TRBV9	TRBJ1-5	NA	CASSVGGSNQPQHF
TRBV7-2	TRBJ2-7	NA	CASIPDSISYEQYF
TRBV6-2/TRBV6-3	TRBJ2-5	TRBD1	CASSPHRGQTQYF
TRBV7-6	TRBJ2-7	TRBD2	CASSPEGLAGGYEQYF
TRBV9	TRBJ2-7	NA	CASSVAGIGAQYF
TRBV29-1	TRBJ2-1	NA	CSVLADHYNEQFF
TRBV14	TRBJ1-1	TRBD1	CASSQRSGIVRGAEAFF
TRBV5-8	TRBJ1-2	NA	CASSLARGRSYGYTF
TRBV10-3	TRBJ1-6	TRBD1	CAISESWTGNSPLHF
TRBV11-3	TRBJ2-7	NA	CASSQTGYEQYF
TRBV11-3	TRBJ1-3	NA	CASSLDSSLSGNTIYF
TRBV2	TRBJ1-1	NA	CASRRRMNTEAFF
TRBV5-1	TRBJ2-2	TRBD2	CASSLLPQLAHTGELFF
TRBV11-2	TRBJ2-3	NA	CASSTRTYTDTQYF
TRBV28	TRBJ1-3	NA	CASSPRTVSGNTIYF
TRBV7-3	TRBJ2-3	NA	CASSVVGRGHEDTQYF
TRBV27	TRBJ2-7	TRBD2	CASSLLAGGRDYEQYF
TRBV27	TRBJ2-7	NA	CASTPWGQGSYEQYF
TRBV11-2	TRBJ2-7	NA	CASSWPGLPEQYF
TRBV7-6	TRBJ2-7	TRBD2	CASSPTPAGTYEQYF
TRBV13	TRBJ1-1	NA	CASSSQPAANTEAFF
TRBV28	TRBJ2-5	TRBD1	CASSKQGPRETQYF